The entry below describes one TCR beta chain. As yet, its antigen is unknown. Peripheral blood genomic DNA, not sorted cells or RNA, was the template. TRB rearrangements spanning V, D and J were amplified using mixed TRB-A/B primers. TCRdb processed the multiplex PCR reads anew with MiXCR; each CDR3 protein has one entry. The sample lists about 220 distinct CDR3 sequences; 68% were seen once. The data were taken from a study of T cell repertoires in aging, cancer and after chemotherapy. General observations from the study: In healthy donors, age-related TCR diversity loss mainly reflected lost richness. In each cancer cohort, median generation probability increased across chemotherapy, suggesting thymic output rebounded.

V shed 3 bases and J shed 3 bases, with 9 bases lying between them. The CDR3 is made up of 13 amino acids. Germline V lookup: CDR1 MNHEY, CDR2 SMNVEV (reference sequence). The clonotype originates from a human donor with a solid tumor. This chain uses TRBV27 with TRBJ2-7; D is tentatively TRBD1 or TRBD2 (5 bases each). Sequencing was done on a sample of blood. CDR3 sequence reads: CASSLGPGYEQYF. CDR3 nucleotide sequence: TGTGCCAGCAGTTTGGGACCGGGCTACGAGCAGTACTTC.